This T cell receptor (beta chain) was sequenced in a study of blood T cells in healthy people across ages. Study-wide results and limits: With unsorted PBMCs, a conclusive comparison of naive versus antigen-experienced cells was not possible. The recorded TCR beta diversity per million T cells decreased in a roughly linear manner with age.

This clonotype was seen more than once but under ten times. What it recognizes is unknown. Every donor contributed around 10 milliliters of peripheral blood by blood draw. Combining a sample-barcoded 5' primer with a J-beta primer mix, a second PCR ran for roughly 7 to 11 cycles. Every cDNA was tagged by a template-switch adaptor with 12 random nucleotides. TCRdb reprocessed the 5' RACE reads via MiXCR and lists one record per CDR3 protein. In the table there are over a million distinct CDR3 sequences, 40% to 50% of which are singletons. From germline, CDR1 is SQVTM and CDR2 ANQGSEA. V was clipped by 6 bases and J by 2 bases, with 16 bases between them. The CDR3 is 15 amino acids.

The chain combines TRBV29-1 with TRBJ2-2; TRBD2 is a possible D gene (5 bases). The receptor was derived from an older woman in good health. Sequencing was performed on blood. The CDR3 reads CSVQEGPINTGELFF. The CDR3 nucleotides are TGCAGCGTACAAGAGGGCCCAATTAACACCGGGGAGCTGTTTTTT.